The rows below give T cell receptor beta chains drawn from one sample of a study of beta chain features in type 1 diabetes. The assay was immunoSEQ multiplex PCR, and TCRdb's table has in-frame clones only and misses some. The table lists 600,000 or so clones, 12% of them singletons, with around 0.12% in the top ten. Material for sequencing was naive CD4+ T cells from blood. These receptors came from a man aged 25-45 years with type 1 diabetes. The CDR3 runs from the conserved cysteine through the conserved F or W. D genes are given only for firm matches. A row's size may be missing; if present it is once, few, many or a size class.

D gene,V gene,J gene,clone size,CDR3 length,CDR3 DNA,CDR3 protein
TRBD2,TRBV7-2,TRBJ2-7,-,18,TGTGCCAGCAGCTCCGGAGGGAGGGGCACTTCAAAGGCGTACGAGCAGTACTTC,CASSSGGRGTSKAYEQYF
TRBD1,TRBV7-9,TRBJ1-1,-,15,TGTGCCAGCAGCTTAGATCCAGGGGGCAACACTGAAGCTTTCTTT,CASSLDPGGNTEAFF
-,TRBV19,TRBJ1-5,few,16,TGTGCCAGTAGTATAGATCGGGCGAGCCTTAATCAGCCCCAGCATTTT,CASSIDRASLNQPQHF
TRBD2,TRBV29-1,TRBJ2-3,-,14,TGCAGCGTGACGACGGGGGGGCTTACAGATACGCAGTATTTT,CSVTTGGLTDTQYF
-,TRBV7-9,TRBJ1-5,few,15,TGTGCCAGCAGCTTATCGGGCGGGAGCAATCAGCCCCAGCATTTT,CASSLSGGSNQPQHF
TRBD1,TRBV7-8,TRBJ2-5,few,15,TGTGCCAGCAGCTTAGGACAGGGGGCACGAGAGACCCAGTACTTC,CASSLGQGARETQYF
-,TRBV7-2,TRBJ1-4,few,15,TGTGCCAGCAGCATCAACGGACAGATTAATGAAAAACTGTTTTTT,CASSINGQINEKLFF
TRBD1,TRBV25-1,TRBJ2-5,few,15,TGTGCCAGCAGTGAAACGGGGACAGGCAAAGAGACCCAGTACTTC,CASSETGTGKETQYF
-,TRBV5-1,TRBJ1-2,-,15,TGCGCCAGCAGCTTGGTTGTCGGAGCCGATTATGGCTACACCTTC,CASSLVVGADYGYTF
TRBD1,TRBV6-1,TRBJ1-2,few,15,TGTGCCAGCCCTAAGGGCAACACAGGGGACTATGGCTACACCTTC,CASPKGNTGDYGYTF
TRBD1,TRBV6-5,TRBJ1-2,-,15,TGTGCCAGCAGGCCGGGACAGGGGGCCGGCTATGGCTACACCTTC,CASRPGQGAGYGYTF
-,TRBV2,TRBJ1-4,-,15,TGTGCCAGCAGGGAGGACGGGACAAATCGTGTAAAACTGTTTTTT,CASREDGTNRVKLFF
-,TRBV7-2,TRBJ1-1,few,13,TGTGCCAGCAGCTTAGGTGCGCCAGCCGGAGCTTTCTTT,CASSLGAPAGAFF
TRBD1,TRBV7-3,TRBJ1-1,-,14,TGTGCCAGCAGCTTGACAGGGGGCGACACTGAAGCTTTCTTT,CASSLTGGDTEAFF
-,TRBV5-1,TRBJ1-1,once,14,TGCGCCAGCAGCTTGGTGGGGGCGAACACTGAAGCTTTCTTT,CASSLVGANTEAFF
-,TRBV2,TRBJ2-7,-,13,TGTGCCAGCAGAGTAGGCGTCTCCTACGAGCAGTACTTC,CASRVGVSYEQYF
-,TRBV6-5,TRBJ1-2,-,15,TGTGCCAGCAGTTCTGGGACCCTCGGAGGTAGCGGCTACACCTTC,CASSSGTLGGSGYTF
-,TRBV19,TRBJ2-5,once,13,TGTGCCAGTAGTACGTCTGAGCGAGAGACCCAGTACTTC,CASSTSERETQYF
-,TRBV9,TRBJ2-7,-,15,TGTGCCAGCAGCGTAGCCCCCACGGCGTTTAACGAGCAGTACTTC,CASSVAPTAFNEQYF
TRBD1,TRBV11-1,TRBJ2-6,few,18,TGTGCCAGCAGCCTCCTTCGACAGGGGAACTCTGGGGCCAACGTCCTGACTTTC,CASSLLRQGNSGANVLTF
TRBD1,TRBV7-9,TRBJ1-2,few,13,TGTGCCAGCAGCTTCCGGGACAGCTATGGCTACACCTTC,CASSFRDSYGYTF
-,TRBV19,TRBJ1-6,-,15,TGTGCCAGTAGTATAGATCACGGGGGCCGGTCACCCCTCCACTTT,CASSIDHGGRSPLHF
TRBD2,TRBV9,TRBJ2-1,few,16,TGTGCCAGCAGCGTAGCCGTAGCGGGGTCACTAGGGGAGCAGTTCTTC,CASSVAVAGSLGEQFF
-,TRBV7-2,TRBJ1-6,-,16,TGTGCCAGCAGCCCCCGAGGTGGCGGGGGCAATTCACCCCTCCACTTT,CASSPRGGGGNSPLHF
-,TRBV18,TRBJ1-6,few,14,TGTGCCAGCTCACCATCCCAGGGTAATTCACCCCTCCACTTT,CASSPSQGNSPLHF
-,TRBV4-3,TRBJ1-6,-,15,TGCGCCAGCAGCCAAAGGCCAGAGGGGAATTCACCCCTCCACTTT,CASSQRPEGNSPLHF
-,TRBV5-1,TRBJ1-2,-,16,TGCGCCAGCAGCGGGGGACACGCCAGAGCTAACTATGGCTACACCTTC,CASSGGHARANYGYTF
TRBD2,TRBV10-3,TRBJ2-7,few,14,TGTGCCATCTCTAGCGGGGGGACGGACTACGAGCAGTACTTC,CAISSGGTDYEQYF
-,TRBV10-3,TRBJ2-1,-,15,TGTGCCAGCAGTTACGCCGGCCGGATGGGCAATGAGCAGTTCTTC,CASSYAGRMGNEQFF
-,TRBV6-1,TRBJ1-6,few,14,TGTGCCATCTCTTCGCAACAGCGCAATTCACCCCTCCACTTT,CAISSQQRNSPLHF
TRBD1,TRBV11-2,TRBJ2-3,few,17,TGTGCCAGCAGCTTATTGCAGGGGGCGAGTCGATCAGATACGCAGTATTTT,CASSLLQGASRSDTQYF
-,TRBV27,TRBJ1-5,few,14,TGTGCCAGCAGTTTAGACAGATACAATCAGCCCCAGCATTTT,CASSLDRYNQPQHF
-,TRBV7-8,TRBJ2-2,few,14,TGTGCCAGCAGCCGTCCCCTCAGTCCCGGGGAGCTGTTTTTT,CASSRPLSPGELFF
-,TRBV5-1,TRBJ2-7,-,15,TGCGCCAGCAGCACTTTGACAGGTACCACCTACGAGCAGTACTTC,CASSTLTGTTYEQYF
-,TRBV19,TRBJ2-7,few,15,TGTGCCAGTAAGATAGCGGGACAGGGAACCTACGAGCAGTACTTC,CASKIAGQGTYEQYF
TRBD1,TRBV6-5,TRBJ1-1,few,14,TGTGCCAGCACCCCAGAAGGAGGGGGCCTCAAAGCTTTCTTT,CASTPEGGGLKAFF
TRBD1,TRBV5-6,TRBJ1-1,-,13,TGTGCCAGCAGCTCAGGGACAGGGACTGAAGCTTTCTTT,CASSSGTGTEAFF
-,TRBV7-8,TRBJ1-2,few,15,TGTGCCAGCAGCTTATCTCCAGGGGCGATCTATGGCTACACCTTC,CASSLSPGAIYGYTF
-,TRBV5-1,TRBJ2-7,-,15,TGCGCCAGCAGCTTGGGCCCCGAAAATCCCTACGAGCAGTACTTC,CASSLGPENPYEQYF
TRBD1,TRBV5-1,TRBJ2-5,few,15,TGCGCCAGCAGCGCCGGGACAGGGAGGCGAGAGACCCAGTACTTC,CASSAGTGRRETQYF
TRBD1,TRBV6-5,TRBJ2-4,few,14,TGTGCCAGCAGTGACCAGGGGGCTGGGAACATTCAGTACTTC,CASSDQGAGNIQYF
-,TRBV6-5,TRBJ1-5,few,12,TGTGCCTCCGGGTTACCGAATCAGCCCCAGCATTTT,CASGLPNQPQHF